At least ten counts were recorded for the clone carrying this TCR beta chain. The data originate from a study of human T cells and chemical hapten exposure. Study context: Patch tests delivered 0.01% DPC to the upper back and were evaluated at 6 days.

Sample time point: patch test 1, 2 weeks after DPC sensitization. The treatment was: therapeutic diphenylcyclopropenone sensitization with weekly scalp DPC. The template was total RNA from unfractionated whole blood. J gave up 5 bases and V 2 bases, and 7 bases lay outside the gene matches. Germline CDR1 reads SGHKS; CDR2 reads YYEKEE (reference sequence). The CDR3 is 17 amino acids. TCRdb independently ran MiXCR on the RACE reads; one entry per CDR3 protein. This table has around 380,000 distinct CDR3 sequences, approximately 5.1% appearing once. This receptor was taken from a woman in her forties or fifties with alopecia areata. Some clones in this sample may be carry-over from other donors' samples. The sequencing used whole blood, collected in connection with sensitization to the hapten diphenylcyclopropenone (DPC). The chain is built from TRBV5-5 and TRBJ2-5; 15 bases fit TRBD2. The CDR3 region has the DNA TGTGCCAGCAGCTTTGGACTAGCGGGAGGGCCGGGTGAGACCCAGTACTTC. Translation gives CASSFGLAGGPGETQYF.